Below are 31 T cell receptor beta chains sequenced from a single sample in a study of OX40 agonist ivuxolimab in advanced cancers. Produced via immunoSEQ multiplex PCR; TCRdb's table is partial and in-frame only. The table shows 22,000 or so clones, with about 79% occurring only once. The material sequenced was CD4+ or CD8+ T cells sorted from blood, taken in a trial of the OX40 agonist ivuxolimab. The receptors were gathered from an adult with an advanced solid tumor such as melanoma, head and neck, liver or kidney cancer.

The chain uses TRBV21-1 and TRBJ2-7; the listed D gene, TRBD2, was not tested against the DNA. TRBV21-1 is designated a pseudogene. The CDR3 is made up of 15 amino acids. The CDR3 DNA follows: TGTGCCGGCTCGGGGCGGGGGATTAGCTCCTACGAGCAGTACTTC. This sequence encodes CAGSGRGISSYEQYF.

A few counts support this clone. The chain combines TRBV6-5 with TRBJ2-1; tentatively, D is TRBD2 (5 bases). The ends were cut back, 5 bases at V and 9 bases at J, with 8 bases in the middle. Germline CDR1 MNHEY, CDR2 SVGAGI. The CDR3 runs 11 residues. CDR3 DNA: TGTGCCAGCAGTCGGGGAAGTGAGCAGTTCTTC. It encodes CASSRGSEQFF.

This clone came up once. The chain uses TRBV21-1 and TRBJ2-1; TRBD2 was called by the table and not checked on the DNA. TRBV21-1 has pseudogene status. The CDR3 is 15 amino acids. In DNA form, the CDR3 reads TGTGCCAGCAGCCCCAAAGCGTCTAGCGCCCATGAGCAGTTCTTC. Protein sequence: CASSPKASSAHEQFF.

This clone appeared once. The rearrangement joins TRBV19 to TRBJ2-1; possible D gene TRBD1, 5 bases. The length of the CDR3 is 14 residues. Germline assignment: CDR1 LNHDA and CDR2 SQIVND (reference sequence). Between the trimmed V and J ends, which lost 2 bases and 5 bases, there was a span of 10 bases. CDR3 protein: CASSITQGHNEQFF. The CDR3 nucleotides read TGTGCCAGTAGTATAACGCAGGGCCACAATGAGCAGTTCTTC.

The gene calls are TRBV4-2 and TRBJ2-1; no clear D. The CDR3 has 13 amino acids. Germline V CDR1 and CDR2: LGHNA, YNFKEQ. Trimming removed 0 bases from V and 10 bases from J, with 10 bases in between. Here the CDR3 reads CASSQEVKDEQFF. The DNA for the CDR3 is TGTGCCAGCAGCCAAGAAGTAAAAGACGAGCAGTTCTTC.

The rearrangement uses TRBV6-1 and TRBJ1-3; D call uncertain. Germline V gives CDR1 MNHNS, CDR2 SASEGT. This CDR3 contains 14 residues. Deletions cut 4 bases from V and 8 bases from J, with 15 bases between. The CDR3 loop reads CASSATPSLDTIYF. The DNA of the CDR3 is TGTGCCAGCAGTGCCACACCTTCTCTGGACACCATATATTTT.

The chain uses TRBV7-9 and TRBJ2-7, with TRBD1 identical over 10 bases. The ends lost 4 bases at V and 2 bases at J; junction bases unmatched: 5. Germline V gene data show CDR1 as SEHNR and CDR2 as FQNEAQ (reference sequence). The CDR3 sequence is 15 residues long. The CDR3 nucleotides read TGTGCCAGCAGCTGGGACAGGGGAAACCCCTACGAGCAGTACTTC. This codes for CASSWDRGNPYEQYF.

The V gene is TRBV19, the J gene TRBJ1-1; D not resolved. Deletions cut 1 base from V and 4 bases from J, with 22 bases between. This CDR3 is 18 amino acids long. Germline CDR1 and CDR2: LNHDA and SQIVND (reference sequence). CDR3 region: CASSIGGLAPGSGTEAFF. CDR3 nucleotides: TGTGCCAGTAGTATAGGCGGGCTTGCCCCCGGTAGTGGCACTGAAGCTTTCTTT.

The V and J genes are TRBV11-2 and TRBJ2-5; 9 nucleotides line up with TRBD2. This CDR3 has 16 residues. Germline lookup yields CDR1 SGHAT and CDR2 FQNNGV. V lost 0 bases to trimming and J lost 4 bases; unmatched junction nucleotides: 6. The CDR3 spells CASSLDISGGPETQYF. CDR3 coding DNA: TGTGCCAGCAGCTTAGATATCAGCGGGGGGCCAGAGACCCAGTACTTC.

This chain uses TRBV2 with TRBJ2-2, with 9 bases fitting TRBD1. Losses at the gene ends were 6 bases for V and 5 bases for J; bases not matched to a gene: 1. CDR1 is SNHLY and CDR2 is FYNNEI in the germline V gene. The CDR3 runs 13 residues. The CDR3: CASSGQGTGELFF. CDR3 in DNA: TGTGCCAGCAGCGGACAGGGGACCGGGGAGCTGTTTTTT.

This chain joins TRBV11-2 and TRBJ2-3; 7 positions agree with TRBD2. Germline-derived CDR1 and CDR2 are SGHAT and FQNNGV. The CDR3 runs 15 residues. V was pared by 5 bases and J by 0 bases, with 5 bases of the junction left unmatched. The CDR3 loop reads CASSPLAVSTDTQYF. The CDR3 DNA reads as TGTGCCAGCAGCCCCCTAGCGGTTAGCACAGATACGCAGTATTTT.

The chain has TRBV6-5 and TRBJ1-6, with 9 positions matching TRBD1. CDR3 length: 14 amino acids. Germline V CDR1 and CDR2: MNHEY, SVGAGI. V shed 7 bases and J 7 bases; nucleotides not matched to a gene: 5. For the CDR3, the DNA is TGTGCCAGCACCAACAGGGGGCCAAATTCACCCCTCCACTTT. Translating it yields CASTNRGPNSPLHF.

The genes are TRBV6-5 and TRBJ1-2, with D tentatively TRBD1 (5 bases). Trimming removed 6 bases from V and 5 bases from J, with 16 bases in between. This CDR3 contains 14 residues. Germline assignment: CDR1 MNHEY and CDR2 SVGAGI. As DNA, the CDR3 is TGTGCCAGCAGCACGACAGTCGTTAGGTATGGCTACACCTTC. This gives the protein CASSTTVVRYGYTF.

This chain connects TRBV4-1 to TRBJ2-7; tentative D call: TRBD1 (6 bases). The CDR3 length is 14 residues. The V end was cut by 3 bases, the J end by 5 bases, with 14 bases between. Germline V CDR1 and CDR2: MGHRA, YSYEKL. The CDR3: CASSQAGVTHEQYF. The CDR3 DNA follows: TGCGCCAGCAGCCAGGCAGGGGTCACCCACGAGCAGTACTTC.

The rearrangement links TRBV28 to TRBJ1-1, with D hard to call. The germline gives CDR1 MDHEN, CDR2 SYDVKM. Trimming removed 5 bases from V and 2 bases from J, with 12 bases in between. The CDR3 spans 14 residues. This CDR3 reads CASSPPPGNTEAFF. The CDR3 DNA is TGTGCCAGCAGTCCCCCCCCGGGAAACACTGAAGCTTTCTTT.

This clone occurred a few times. V and J are TRBV29-1 and TRBJ1-1, with TRBD1 matching over 8 bases. The junction had 5 bases not matched to a gene; V was cut back by 8 bases and J by 3 bases. In germline, CDR1 is SQVTM, CDR2 ANQGSEA. This CDR3 is built from 12 residues. CDR3 loop: CSTGQGYTEAFF. The CDR3 region has the DNA TGCAGCACAGGACAGGGATACACTGAAGCTTTCTTT. Drawing the rest from reference TRBV29-1 and TRBJ1-1, the complete variable domain is SAVISQKPSRDICQRGTSLTIQCQVDSQVTMMFWYRQQPGQSLTLIATANQGSEATYESGFVIDKFPISRPNLTFSTLTVSNMSPEDSSIYLCSTGQGYTEAFFGQGTRLTVV.

J is TRBJ2-1 and V is TRBV4-2; TRBD1 or TRBD2 may be the D gene (5 bases each). This CDR3 is 14 amino acids long. CDR1 is LGHNA and CDR2 is YNFKEQ in the germline V gene. Trimming took off 4 bases at V and 5 bases at J, with 12 bases between the two ends. CDR3 coding DNA: TGTGCCAGCAGCCGCCTTGGGACGGACAATGAGCAGTTCTTC. Its translation: CASSRLGTDNEQFF.

The chain couples TRBV5-1 to TRBJ2-2; the D is unclear. Trimming took 2 bases from V and 1 from J, leaving 12 bases between them. The CDR3 is made up of 16 amino acids. Germline-derived CDR1 and CDR2 are SGHRS and YFSETQ. CDR3 nucleotides: TGCGCCAGCAGCTTCCGACGTACAGTGAACACCGGGGAGCTGTTTTTT. Its protein product is CASSFRRTVNTGELFF.

The V and J genes are TRBV7-9 and TRBJ1-2, with D perhaps matching TRBD1 (5 bases). This CDR3 contains 14 residues. The germline CDR1 and CDR2 sequences are SEHNR and FQNEAQ (reference sequence). Trimming pared 0 bases from V and 6 bases from J, leaving 11 bases between. The CDR3 DNA sequence: TGTGCCAGCAGCTTAGCTGTGGCAGGGCATGGCTACACCTTC. It encodes CASSLAVAGHGYTF. Drawing the rest from reference TRBV7-9 and TRBJ1-2, the complete variable domain is DTGVSQNPRHKITKRGQNVTFRCDPISEHNRLYWYRQTLGQGPEFLTYFQNEAQLEKSRLLSDRFSAERPKGSFSTLEIQRTEQGDSAMYLCASSLAVAGHGYTFGSGTRLTVV.

The genes are TRBV5-1 and TRBJ1-6; D gene ambiguous. The CDR3 contains 17 residues. V lost 4 bases and J 0 bases, leaving 14 bases between the germline ends. Germline CDR1 is SGHRS and CDR2 is YFSETQ. This CDR3 is CASSRQGQASYNSPLHF. For the CDR3, the DNA is TGCGCCAGCAGCCGGCAAGGGCAGGCCTCCTATAATTCACCCCTCCACTTT.

The chain is built from TRBV11-2 and TRBJ2-1, with 7 bases aligning to TRBD2. Trimming removed 6 bases from V and 10 bases from J; junction bases left unmatched: 18. The CDR3 runs to 16 residues. The germline V gene has CDR1 SGHAT and CDR2 FQNNGV. DNA of the CDR3: TGTGCCAGCAGGCCCGCTGAGGGCGGGGGAACCTACGAGCAGTTCTTC. Translating gives CASRPAEGGGTYEQFF.

The rearrangement uses TRBV7-3 and TRBJ1-2, with 8 bases that match TRBD1. CDR3 size: 15 residues. V shed 5 bases, J shed 8 bases, and the junction held 13 bases outside the gene matches. Germline V lookup: CDR1 SGHTA, CDR2 FQGTGA. CDR3 residues: CASSLPDRVRRGYTF. For the CDR3, the DNA is TGTGCCAGCAGCCTCCCGGACAGGGTTCGTCGAGGCTACACCTTC.

This clone was observed once. The rearrangement uses TRBV6-5 and TRBJ1-4; D remains ambiguous. Germline assignment: CDR1 MNHEY and CDR2 SVGAGI. The CDR3 has 14 residues. V shed 9 bases and J shed 1 base, with 12 bases lying between them. The CDR3 DNA sequence: TGTGCCAGTACTCGGGGAGGAACTAATGAAAAACTGTTTTTT. Encoded protein: CASTRGGTNEKLFF.

The rearrangement uses TRBV6-5 and TRBJ2-3; D is unresolved. Trimming left V 6 bases short and J 6 bases short, with 10 bases between. The CDR3 consists of 12 residues. Germline-derived CDR1 and CDR2 are MNHEY and SVGAGI. The CDR3 is CASRSPLDTQYF. CDR3 nucleotide sequence: TGTGCCAGCAGGAGCCCTCTCGATACGCAGTATTTT.

This chain connects TRBV29-1 to TRBJ2-1; TRBD2 agrees at 15 bases. Germline V gene sequence: CDR1 SQVTM, CDR2 ANQGSEA. V lost 4 bases and J lost 6; bases outside the gene matches: 19. This CDR3 comprises 20 residues. CDR3: CSVALGLAGGTGLLRNEQFF. CDR3 bases: TGCAGCGTTGCCCTGGGACTAGCGGGGGGTACAGGGCTTCTCCGCAATGAGCAGTTCTTC.

This chain joins TRBV18 and TRBJ1-2; weak D call: TRBD1 (6 bases). Germline V gene data show CDR1 as KGHSH and CDR2 as LQKENI. This CDR3 spans 15 amino acids. The ends were cut back, 3 bases at V and 7 bases at J, with 18 bases in the middle. Here the CDR3 reads CASSPTGIGGAGYTF. In DNA form, the CDR3 reads TGTGCCAGCTCACCCACAGGGATAGGGGGGGCTGGCTACACCTTC.

The chain employs TRBV7-6 and TRBJ1-3; D possibly corresponds to TRBD1 (5 bases). The length of the CDR3 is 16 residues. Germline V gene sequence: CDR1 SGHVS, CDR2 FNYEAQ. The V and J ends lost 5 bases and 3 bases respectively, with 17 bases between them. The DNA of the CDR3 is TGTGCCAGCAGCCCCTCCCGGGGGAACAATGGAAACACCATATATTTT. It codes for CASSPSRGNNGNTIYF.

The CDR3 sequence is CATKGGVLGYTF. The CDR3 nucleotides are TGTGCCACCAAAGGGGGAGTTTTGGGCTACACCTTC. This chain connects TRBV15 to TRBJ1-2; D possibly corresponds to TRBD1 (6 bases). V was cut by 7 bases and J by 8 bases, with 14 bases left in between. CDR3 size: 12 residues. Germline V gene data show CDR1 as LNHNV and CDR2 as YYDKDF (reference sequence).

The chain is built from TRBV2 and TRBJ1-5, with D unclear. The germline CDR1 and CDR2 sequences are SNHLY and FYNNEI. The CDR3 contains 14 residues. V was clipped by 10 bases and J by 2 bases, with 15 bases between them. The CDR3 DNA follows: TGTGCCACCACCTCCGGGTCTGGCAATCAGCCCCAGCATTTT. Translated, it gives CATTSGSGNQPQHF.

This chain's CDR3 is CASSLGGGNQPQHF. Written as DNA, the CDR3 is TGTGCCAGCAGCTTAGGTGGGGGGAATCAGCCCCAGCATTTT. The V call is TRBV7-9, the J call TRBJ1-5; a weak D match, TRBD1 (5 bases). V was shortened by 1 base and J by 4 bases, with 8 bases between the two germline ends. The CDR3 covers 14 residues. The germline gives CDR1 SEHNR, CDR2 FQNEAQ (reference sequence).

This chain joins TRBV4-1 and TRBJ2-1; maybe TRBD2 (5 bases). The germline V and J ends were trimmed by 1 base and 7 bases, with 8 bases remaining between them. Germline CDR1 reads MGHRA; CDR2 reads YSYEKL. The CDR3 runs 13 residues. CDR3 region: CASSQVGVNEQFF. Here the CDR3 DNA reads TGCGCCAGCAGCCAAGTCGGGGTTAATGAGCAGTTCTTC.